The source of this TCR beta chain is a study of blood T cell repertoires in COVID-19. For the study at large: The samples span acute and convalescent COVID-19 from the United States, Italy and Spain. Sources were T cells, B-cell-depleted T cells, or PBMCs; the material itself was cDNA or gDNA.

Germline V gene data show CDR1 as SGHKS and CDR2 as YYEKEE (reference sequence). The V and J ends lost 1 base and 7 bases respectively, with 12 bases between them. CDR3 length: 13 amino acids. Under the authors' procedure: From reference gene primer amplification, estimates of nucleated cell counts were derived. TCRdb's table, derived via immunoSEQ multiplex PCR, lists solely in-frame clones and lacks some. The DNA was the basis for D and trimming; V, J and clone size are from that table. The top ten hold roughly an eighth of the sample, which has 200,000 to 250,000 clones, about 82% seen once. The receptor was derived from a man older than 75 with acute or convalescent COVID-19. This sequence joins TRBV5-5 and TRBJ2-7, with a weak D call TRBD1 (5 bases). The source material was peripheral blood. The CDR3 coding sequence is TGTGCCAGCAGCTTGCAGGGTTCTTGGGAGCAGTACTTC. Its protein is CASSLQGSWEQYF.